This TCR beta chain is from a study of patients and donors after allogeneic stem cell transplantation. MiXCR, run by TCRdb on the RT-PCR reads, gives a single entry per CDR3 protein. The data hold approximately 200,000 distinct CDR3 sequences, with 35% to 45% observed a single time. This CDR3 is built from 13 residues. V was pared by 0 bases and J by 10 bases, with 8 bases between. CDR1 and CDR2 from the germline V gene are SGHRS and YFSETQ. Sequencing was done on a sample of blood, either unsorted or a sorted T cell fraction (not recorded which). The clonotype was recovered from a human donor who was either an allogeneic HSCT recipient or a stem cell or donor lymphocyte infusion donor (not recorded which). It is not recorded whose cells these are; they may come from a transplant donor. The rearrangement links TRBV5-1 to TRBJ1-6, with D maybe TRBD1 (6 bases). CDR3 protein: CASSLAGESPLHF. The CDR3, as DNA: TGCGCCAGCAGCTTGGCAGGGGAGTCACCCCTCCACTTT.